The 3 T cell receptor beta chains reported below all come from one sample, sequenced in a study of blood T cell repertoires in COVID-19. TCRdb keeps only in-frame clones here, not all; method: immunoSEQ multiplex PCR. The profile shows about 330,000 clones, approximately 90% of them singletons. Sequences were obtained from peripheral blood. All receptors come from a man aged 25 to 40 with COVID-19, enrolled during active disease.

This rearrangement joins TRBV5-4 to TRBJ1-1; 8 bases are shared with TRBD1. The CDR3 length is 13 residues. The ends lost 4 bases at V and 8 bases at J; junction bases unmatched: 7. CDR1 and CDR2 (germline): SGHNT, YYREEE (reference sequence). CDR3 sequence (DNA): TGTGCCAGCAGCCCACAGGACAGGGAGGAAGCTTTCTTT. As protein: CASSPQDREEAFF.

For the CDR3, the DNA is TGTGCCAGCAGCCAAGCCCGGGACACCAATGGCTACACCTTC. This translates into CASSQARDTNGYTF. The chain employs TRBV3-1 (or the pseudogene TRBV3-2) and TRBJ1-2, with D maybe TRBD1 (6 bases). Germline CDR1 LGHDT, CDR2 YNNKEL (reference sequence). V was pared by 1 base and J by 6 bases, with 12 bases between. The CDR3 totals 14 residues.

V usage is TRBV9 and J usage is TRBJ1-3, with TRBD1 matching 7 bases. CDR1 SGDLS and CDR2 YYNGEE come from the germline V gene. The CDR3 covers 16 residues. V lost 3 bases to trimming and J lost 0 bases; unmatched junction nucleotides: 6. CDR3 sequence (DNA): TGTGCCAGCAGCGCTCGGACAGGCTACTCTGGAAACACCATATATTTT. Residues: CASSARTGYSGNTIYF.